This T cell receptor beta chain was profiled in a study of tumor-infiltrating lymphocytes in primary liver carcinoma. Study at large: T1-T3 N0M0 was the stage of the tumors, which were roughly 4.2 to 11 cm across.

The tissue used was unsorted bulk material of about 20-33 mg. RNA and DNA were co-extracted from it with the AllPrep DNA/RNA mini kit. Over 75% of the cells were viable tumor cells in every tumor sample. Per the germline V gene, CDR1 is SGHAT and CDR2 is FQNNGV. This CDR3 region has 15 residues. Starting from 500 ng of total RNA, TCR beta cDNA was produced with a primer in the constant region. Library construction for TCR beta comprised three nested multiplex PCR rounds performed with slightly modified ARM-PCR. The two initial PCR rounds, nine to eleven cycles each, used TRBV1-TRBV30 forward and C-beta reverse primers. TCRdb independently ran MiXCR on the multiplex PCR reads; one entry per CDR3 protein. This sample has approximately 30,000 distinct CDR3 sequences, with less than 80% found just once. Notes on this clonotype: One end of the junction fails to match germline, which may point to a read error.

The chain couples TRBV11-2 to TRBJ2-2; maybe TRBD2 (6 bases). Material for sequencing was liver tumor tissue from sampling region 5. Specified subset: tumor region T5, tumor centre. The clonotype originates from a man aged 40-49 years with primary liver carcinoma and hepatitis B virus infection. The CDR3 is CANNFAGSNIGELFF. In nucleotides, the CDR3 is TGTGCCAACAACTTTGCGGGATCGAACATCGGGGAGCTGTTTTTT.